The T cell receptor (beta chain) described here comes from a study of cytomegalovirus exposure and HLA in healthy donors. Across the study: Roughly 180 million T cells yielded approximately 100 million unique TCR beta sequences, as an earlier analysis found.

Vbeta (60) and Jbeta (13) primers were used in the PCR. The data were produced by immunoSEQ multiplex PCR, yet TCRdb's version contains in-frame clones alone and is incomplete. The sample holds 120,000 or so clones, roughly three fifths seen once. Study-wide results and caveats: Indistinguishable V segments such as TRBV6-2 and TRBV6-3 were excluded.

J gave up 3 bases and V 0 bases, and 0 bases lay outside the gene matches. Germline CDR1 is SGHRS and CDR2 is YFSETQ. The CDR3 spans 13 residues. A word on this clone: Its antigen is still unknown.

V is TRBV5-1 and J is TRBJ2-7; 7 bases map to TRBD1. Sequenced sample: PBMCs. This receptor was obtained from a woman aged 35 to 49 in good health and CMV-seropositive. The CDR3 is CASSLDRGYEQYF. CDR3 in DNA: TGCGCCAGCAGCTTGGACAGGGGCTACGAGCAGTACTTC. Variable domain in full (rest from reference TRBV5-1 and TRBJ2-7): KAGVTQTPRYLIKTRGQQVTLSCSPISGHRSVSWYQQTPGQGLQFLFEYFSETQRNKGNFPGRFSGRQFSNSRSEMNVSTLELGDSALYLCASSLDRGYEQYFGPGTRLTVT.